One sample yielded the 31 T cell receptor beta chains listed below, sequenced in a study of blood T cell repertoires in COVID-19. The assay was immunoSEQ multiplex PCR, and TCRdb's table has in-frame clones only and misses some. Here the sample spans tens of thousands of clones, around four fifths being singletons. The source material was peripheral blood. Receptor source: a human donor in a cohort sampled during active COVID-19.

The V and J genes are TRBV7-9 and TRBJ2-1; no reliable D call. Germline V gene lookup returns CDR1 SEHNR and CDR2 FQNEAQ (reference sequence). The V gene lost 5 bases and the J gene lost 3 bases, with 5 bases spanning the gap. There are 12 residues in the CDR3. For the CDR3, the DNA is TGTGCCAGCAGCCACAGCTACAATGAGCAGTTCTTC. Its protein is CASSHSYNEQFF.

J is TRBJ2-7 and V is TRBV11-2; 11 bases line up with TRBD1. Unmatched junction bases numbered 11, after V lost 1 base and J lost 0 bases. The CDR3 is made up of 19 amino acids. Germline CDR1 is SGHAT and CDR2 is FQNNGV. The CDR3 is CASSLGWTGGADSSYEQYF. The CDR3 nucleotides read TGTGCCAGCAGCTTAGGGTGGACAGGGGGCGCGGACAGCTCCTACGAGCAGTACTTC.

V is TRBV28 and J is TRBJ1-1; D is uncertain. The CDR3 sequence is 14 residues long. V was trimmed by 1 base and J by 1 base, leaving 7 bases between them. Germline CDR1 reads MDHEN; CDR2 reads SYDVKM. CDR3 in amino acids: CASSLYRSNTEAFF. The CDR3 DNA sequence: TGTGCCAGCAGTTTATACAGATCGAACACTGAAGCTTTCTTT.

The chain has TRBV19 and TRBJ2-3; 8 bases align to TRBD2. This CDR3 is 14 amino acids long. Germline loops: CDR1 LNHDA, CDR2 SQIVND (reference sequence). The V segment lost 6 bases and the J segment 0 bases; nucleotides outside the gene matches: 2. The CDR3 spells CASRTSESTDTQYF. DNA of the CDR3: TGTGCCAGTAGGACTAGCGAAAGCACAGATACGCAGTATTTT. Full variable domain (outside the CDR3, taken from reference TRBV19 and TRBJ2-3): DGGITQSPKYLFRKEGQNVTLSCEQNLNHDAMYWYRQDPGQGLRLIYYSQIVNDFQKGDIAEGYSVSREKKESFPLTVTSAQKNPTAFYLCASRTSESTDTQYFGPGTRLTVL.

Comment on this clone: Other DNA sequences in this sample translate to the same CDR3. J is TRBJ2-1 and V is TRBV6-1; D call uncertain. From germline, CDR1 is MNHNS and CDR2 SASEGT. Trimming pared 2 bases from V and 4 bases from J, leaving 9 bases between. The length of the CDR3 is 14 residues. The CDR3 DNA is TGTGCCAGCAGTGAAAATTCAGAATACAATGAGCAGTTCTTC. Translation gives CASSENSEYNEQFF.

V usage is TRBV19 and J usage is TRBJ2-4, with TRBD1 identical over 7 bases. This CDR3 has 16 residues. CDR1 and CDR2 (germline): LNHDA, SQIVND (reference sequence). V shed 5 bases, J shed 6 bases, and the junction held 13 bases outside the gene matches. The CDR3 loop is CASSYLTKRDRNIQYF. The CDR3 DNA reads TGTGCCAGTAGTTATTTGACCAAACGGGACAGAAACATTCAGTACTTC.

This sequence joins TRBV6-5 and TRBJ1-2; D unresolved. CDR1 MNHEY and CDR2 SVGAGI come from the germline V gene. The CDR3 spans 14 residues. V dropped 3 bases and J dropped 2 bases, with 10 bases sitting between them. For the CDR3, the DNA is TGTGCCAGCAGTTATTTGGGAGGGAACTATGGCTACACCTTC. Its protein is CASSYLGGNYGYTF.

The chain uses TRBV5-4 and TRBJ2-7; TRBD1 matches 7 bases. V shed 4 bases, J shed 4 bases, and the junction held 20 bases outside the gene matches. Germline lookup yields CDR1 SGHNT and CDR2 YYREEE (reference sequence). The CDR3 extends over 18 amino acids. Here the CDR3 reads CASSRTPGQPDGGYEQYF. CDR3 DNA sequence: TGTGCCAGCAGCAGAACGCCGGGACAGCCTGATGGGGGATACGAGCAGTACTTC.

This clone was counted a few times. This chain links TRBV7-2 with TRBJ1-2; possible D gene TRBD1, 6 bases. The CDR3 extends over 13 amino acids. V was pared by 1 base and J by 8 bases, with 11 bases between. Germline V gene lookup returns CDR1 SGHTA and CDR2 FQGNSA. In DNA form, the CDR3 reads TGTGCCAGCAGCTTAGGACAGGCGGAAGGCTACACCTTC. The encoded protein is CASSLGQAEGYTF.

This clone was seen a single time. The V call is TRBV7-8, the J call TRBJ1-1; TRBD1 aligns across 7 bases. The germline V gene has CDR1 SGHVS and CDR2 FQNEAQ. The CDR3 is 17 residues long. V was clipped by 0 bases and J by 0 bases; unmatched bases: 7. This chain's CDR3 is CASSLAGTVPMNTEAFF. The CDR3 DNA follows: TGTGCCAGCAGCTTAGCCGGGACAGTGCCCATGAACACTGAAGCTTTCTTT. The whole variable domain, filled in from reference TRBV7-8 and TRBJ1-1, reads GAGVSQSPRYKVAKRGQDVALRCDPISGHVSLFWYQQALGQGPEFLTYFQNEAQLDKSGLPSDRFFAERPEGSVSTLKIQRTQQEDSAVYLCASSLAGTVPMNTEAFFGQGTRLTVV.

This chain connects TRBV5-5 to TRBJ2-2; D is unresolved. The CDR3 length is 15 residues. The V gene lost 0 bases and the J gene lost 0 bases, with 6 bases spanning the gap. Per germline, CDR1 SGHKS and CDR2 YYEKEE (reference sequence). Here the CDR3 reads CASSLDSSNTGELFF. The CDR3 DNA is TGTGCCAGCAGCTTGGACAGTTCGAACACCGGGGAGCTGTTTTTT.

The chain recombines TRBV7-3 with TRBJ2-6; D not certain. This CDR3 is built from 13 residues. CDR1 and CDR2 (germline): SGHTA, FQGTGA. V lost 6 bases to trimming and J lost 2 bases, with 5 bases between them. The CDR3 sequence is CASSPPGANVLTF. The CDR3 DNA reads TGTGCCAGCAGTCCTCCTGGGGCCAACGTCCTGACTTTC.

As regards this clone: The same CDR3 also results from other DNA sequences found in this sample. This rearrangement joins TRBV2 to TRBJ1-2; 8 positions match TRBD1. The CDR3 has 15 amino acids. CDR1 SNHLY and CDR2 FYNNEI come from the germline V gene. J gave up 1 base and V 6 bases, and 7 bases lay outside the gene matches. CDR3 DNA: TGTGCCAGCAGCGACCCGGGACAGGTTAACTATGGCTACACCTTC. Translation gives CASSDPGQVNYGYTF.

This chain links TRBV13 with TRBJ1-1, with D possibly TRBD1 on 5 matching bases. The CDR3 consists of 14 residues. Trimming shortened V by 4 bases and J by 3 bases, and 12 bases separated the two germline ends. Germline CDR1 reads PRHDT; CDR2 reads FYEKMQ (reference sequence). CDR3 in amino acids: CASSWRGRDTEAFF. The CDR3 DNA reads as TGTGCCAGCAGCTGGCGGGGGAGGGACACTGAAGCTTTCTTT.

The genes are TRBV2 and TRBJ1-1, with 9 bases aligning to TRBD1. The CDR3 totals 13 residues. Looked up from germline, CDR1 is SNHLY and CDR2 is FYNNEI. After removal of 11 bases from V and 0 bases from J, the junction contained 4 bases not matched to a gene. The CDR3 region has the DNA TGTGCCGGACGACAGGGGGTGAACACTGAAGCTTTCTTT. This gives the protein CAGRQGVNTEAFF.

The J gene is TRBJ2-7, the V gene TRBV6-2 or TRBV6-3; no firm D call. The V gene's germline CDR1 is MNHEY and CDR2 SVGEGT. The CDR3 contains 16 residues. V was cut by 2 bases and J by 2 bases, with 16 bases left in between. In nucleotides, the CDR3 is TGTGCCAGCAGTTACGGCTGGAGCTACCTCACCTACGAGCAGTACTTC. Residues: CASSYGWSYLTYEQYF.

The chain carries TRBV5-5 and TRBJ2-1, with 8 bases identical to TRBD1. The CDR3 loop spans 14 amino acids. CDR1 is SGHKS, CDR2 YYEKEE, per germline (reference sequence). J gave up 8 bases and V 6 bases, and 10 bases lay outside the gene matches. Here the CDR3 DNA reads TGTGCCAGCACGCTGCGGACAGGGTACTATGAGCAGTTCTTC. Protein sequence: CASTLRTGYYEQFF.

V gene TRBV19 combines with J gene TRBJ1-1; D is perhaps TRBD1 (6 bases). This CDR3 is built from 13 residues. Germline CDR1 and CDR2: LNHDA and SQIVND (reference sequence). Trimming removed 5 bases from V and 1 base from J, with 8 bases in between. In nucleotides, the CDR3 is TGTGCCAGTAGTTCCAGGGGGAACACTGAAGCTTTCTTT. This translates into CASSSRGNTEAFF.

The CDR3 protein is CASKTRTRQSGELFF. The CDR3 DNA reads as TGTGCCAGCAAAACCAGGACTAGACAGTCCGGGGAGCTGTTTTTT. The chain has TRBV6-6 and TRBJ2-2; 7 nucleotides agree with TRBD2. Germline values: CDR1 MNHNY, CDR2 SVGAGI (reference sequence). This CDR3 comprises 15 residues. The V gene end was trimmed by 7 bases and the J gene end by 6 bases; junction bases not matched to a gene: 11.

The chain joins TRBV7-9 to TRBJ2-3, with 7 bases that match TRBD1. Germline CDR1 SEHNR, CDR2 FQNEAQ (reference sequence). J was trimmed by 3 bases and V by 2 bases; bases with no gene match: 5. The CDR3 totals 15 residues. For the CDR3, the DNA is TGTGCCAGCAGCTTATTTTCGACAGGGACAGATACGCAGTATTTT. It is translated as CASSLFSTGTDTQYF.

The chain links TRBV14 to TRBJ2-7; possibly TRBD2 for D (6 bases). The CDR3 loop spans 12 amino acids. Germline V gene data show CDR1 as SGHDN and CDR2 as FVKESK. Deletions cut 7 bases from V and 5 bases from J, with 12 bases between. This CDR3 reads CASNQWRDEQYF. The CDR3, as DNA: TGTGCCAGCAACCAGTGGAGGGACGAGCAGTACTTC. Full variable domain (missing parts from reference TRBV14 and TRBJ2-7): EAGVTQFPSHSVIEKGQTVTLRCDPISGHDNLYWYRRVMGKEIKFLLHFVKESKQDESGMPNNRFLAERTGGTYSTLKVQPAELEDSGVYFCASNQWRDEQYFGPGTRLTVT.

The chain is built from TRBV20-1 and TRBJ1-2; D remains unclear. Per the germline V gene, CDR1 is DFQATT and CDR2 is SNEGSKA (reference sequence). Trimming took 4 bases from V and 4 from J, leaving 7 bases between them. The CDR3 is 11 amino acids. The CDR3 DNA sequence: TGCAGTGCTACGCAGGTCTATGGCTACACCTTC. This codes for CSATQVYGYTF.

The chain is built from TRBV2 and TRBJ1-1; D perhaps matches TRBD1 (5 bases). The germline CDR1 and CDR2 sequences are SNHLY and FYNNEI. Trimming left V 7 bases short and J 1 base short, with 19 bases between. The CDR3 length is 16 residues. CDR3 nucleotide sequence: TGTGCCAGCACTGCCGTGACAGCTGCTCAGAACACTGAAGCTTTCTTT. It yields the protein CASTAVTAAQNTEAFF.

V is TRBV7-8 and J is TRBJ2-2; D is possibly TRBD2 (5 bases). CDR1 is SGHVS and CDR2 is FQNEAQ in the germline V gene. CDR3 length: 16 amino acids. V dropped 1 base and J dropped 4 bases, with 13 bases sitting between them. The CDR3 here is CASSLGRLMATGELFF. The CDR3 nucleotides are TGTGCCAGCAGCTTAGGGAGGTTAATGGCCACCGGGGAGCTGTTTTTT. Drawing the rest from reference TRBV7-8 and TRBJ2-2, the complete variable domain is GAGVSQSPRYKVAKRGQDVALRCDPISGHVSLFWYQQALGQGPEFLTYFQNEAQLDKSGLPSDRFFAERPEGSVSTLKIQRTQQEDSAVYLCASSLGRLMATGELFFGEGSRLTVL.

The genes are TRBV5-4 and TRBJ2-3, with TRBD1 identical over 8 bases. V gave up 1 base and J gave up 6 bases; unmatched junction bases: 4. Per germline, CDR1 SGHNT and CDR2 YYREEE (reference sequence). This CDR3 is 14 amino acids long. The CDR3 DNA reads TGTGCCAGCAGCTTGATGACAGGGGCGGATACGCAGTATTTT. Its translation: CASSLMTGADTQYF.

This chain joins TRBV7-8 and TRBJ2-5; D call uncertain. V lost 3 bases to trimming and J lost 0 bases, with 5 bases between them. This CDR3 has 13 amino acids. CDR1 and CDR2 (germline): SGHVS, FQNEAQ. CDR3 region: CASSLSYQETQYF. The DNA of the CDR3 is TGTGCCAGCAGCTTGTCCTACCAAGAGACCCAGTACTTC. The variable domain in full, completed from reference TRBV7-8 and TRBJ2-5, reads GAGVSQSPRYKVAKRGQDVALRCDPISGHVSLFWYQQALGQGPEFLTYFQNEAQLDKSGLPSDRFFAERPEGSVSTLKIQRTQQEDSAVYLCASSLSYQETQYFGPGTRLLVL.

This clone was detected only a few times. V and J are TRBV7-2 and TRBJ2-2, with D possibly TRBD1 on 6 matching bases. The germline gives CDR1 SGHTA, CDR2 FQGNSA. Trimming left V 1 base short and J 3 bases short, with 9 bases between. This CDR3 has 15 residues. This chain's CDR3 is CASSLEGQYTGELFF. The CDR3, as DNA: TGTGCCAGCAGCTTAGAAGGACAGTACACCGGGGAGCTGTTTTTT.

The rearrangement uses TRBV6-6 and TRBJ2-3; D is possibly TRBD1 (6 bases). From germline, CDR1 is MNHNY and CDR2 SVGAGI (reference sequence). V shed 3 bases and J shed 6 bases, with 10 bases lying between them. The CDR3 has 13 residues. The CDR3 sequence is CASSYNRADTQYF. CDR3 nucleotides: TGTGCCAGCAGTTATAACAGGGCTGATACGCAGTATTTT.

This clone is a singleton in its sample. The J gene is TRBJ1-2, the V gene TRBV14; D possibly corresponds to TRBD1 (6 bases). With 0 bases removed from V and 4 bases from J, the gap between germline ends came to 12 bases. The CDR3 has 15 amino acids. The germline V gene has CDR1 SGHDN and CDR2 FVKESK. This CDR3 reads CASSQDSGTPYGYTF. In DNA, the CDR3 is TGTGCCAGCAGCCAAGATTCCGGGACACCCTATGGCTACACCTTC.

The V and J genes are TRBV28 and TRBJ2-1; tentative D call: TRBD1 (5 bases). With 6 bases removed from V and 14 bases from J, the gap between germline ends came to 26 bases. In germline, CDR1 is MDHEN, CDR2 SYDVKM. This CDR3 has 15 residues. The CDR3 DNA reads TGTGCCAGCAGGGGGCTCCCTACCTCGCGTGCCCATGAGTTCTTC. Its translation is CASRGLPTSRAHEFF.

The rearrangement joins TRBV2 to TRBJ1-4, with 8 bases identical to TRBD1. Germline V gene sequence: CDR1 SNHLY, CDR2 FYNNEI. CDR3 size: 15 residues. The V and J ends lost 5 bases and 7 bases, in that order; junction bases with no gene match: 9. The CDR3 DNA follows: TGTGCCAGCAGTTCGTGGACAGGGAGGGGTGAAAAACTGTTTTTT. Its translation is CASSSWTGRGEKLFF.